The source of this TCR beta chain is a study of blood T cell dynamics during melanoma immunotherapy. At the level of the study: Metastatic melanoma patients received first-line pembrolizumab or nivolumab plus ipilimumab.

Time point specified: week 3, after first cycle of checkpoint inhibitor. Method: immunoSEQ multiplex PCR; TCRdb's copy keeps in-frame clones and lacks some. The table shows around 12,000 clones, with about 88% occurring only once. The V gene end was trimmed by 1 base and the J gene end by 5 bases; junction bases not matched to a gene: 4. CDR3 length equals 15 residues. From germline, CDR1 is SGHTA and CDR2 FQGNSA. Sequencing was performed on blood, taken from a patient treated with checkpoint blockade. The gene calls are TRBV7-2 and TRBJ1-5; 8 nucleotides align to TRBD1. The clonotype was recovered from a human donor with melanoma. The CDR3 protein is CASSLGSGGHQPQHF. CDR3 bases: TGTGCCAGCAGCTTAGGGTCAGGGGGCCATCAGCCCCAGCATTTT.